Given below is one TCR beta chain in context. Its antigen is not identified. TCRdb fed the reads into MiXCR, producing one record per CDR3 protein. The table has some 500,000 distinct CDR3 sequences, 35% to 50% seen once. Germline V gene lookup returns CDR1 SGHAT and CDR2 FQNNGV. With 2 bases removed from V and 2 bases from J, the gap between germline ends came to 12 bases. The CDR3 covers 16 residues. The sample is drawn from a study of T cell repertoires in cytomegalovirus infection. At the level of the study: Newly reported HLA-C-restricted and thoroughly characterized HLA-B-restricted CMV epitopes were employed. Public TCR beta signatures were indicative of both CMV infection and a matching HLA type. Regarding the study as a whole: CMV-specific TCR beta clonotypes restricted by HLA-C dominated the ex vivo response.

The gene calls are TRBV11-2 and TRBJ2-2, with D unclear. This specimen consisted of cultured PBMCs, obtained from culture after CMV antigen stimulation. This receptor was taken from a human donor in good health (CMV status not recorded). Some clones in this sample may be carry-over from other donors' samples. The CDR3 coding sequence is TGTGCCAGCAGCTTACCCGGATTTTTTAACACCGGGGAGCTGTTTTTT. It is translated as CASSLPGFFNTGELFF.